Presented here are 23 T cell receptor beta chains from one specimen sequenced in a study of long-term antiretroviral therapy in people with HIV (dated 2022 in TCRdb). The immunoSEQ hsTCRB v3.0 assay was used at survey level resolution to sequence the TRB variable region. TCRdb limited this immuneACCESS table to in-frame rearrangements with V and J called. A share of clones is missing; checked studies link under half to unresolved V genes, and the rest is unexplained. A total of about 24,000 clones appear in this sample, 81% of them only once. The ten biggest clones cover approximately 15% of the sample. Specimen: unsorted PBMCs, collected at the start of antiretroviral therapy, before treatment. Every receptor here comes from a woman younger than 35 with HIV.

This clone was seen a few times. The gene calls are TRBV7-9 and TRBJ1-2; no clear D gene. Germline V gene sequence: CDR1 SEHNR, CDR2 FQNEAQ (reference sequence). V was shortened by 1 base and J by 7 bases, with 19 bases between the two germline ends. The length of the CDR3 is 16 residues. CDR3 amino acids: CASSLESDWVPLGYTF. The CDR3 DNA is TGTGCCAGCAGCTTAGAGTCGGATTGGGTACCTCTTGGCTACACCTTC.

This sequence joins TRBV25-1 and TRBJ1-2; no clear D. Trimming shortened V by 3 bases and J by 3 bases, and 5 bases separated the two germline ends. The CDR3 covers 12 residues. Germline CDR1 and CDR2: MGHDK and SYGVNS. The DNA for the CDR3 is TGTGCCAGCAGTGAGGCAGACTATGGCTACACCTTC. Amino acid sequence: CASSEADYGYTF.

This chain connects TRBV5-1 to TRBJ1-1; TRBD1 might be the D (6 bases). In germline, CDR1 is SGHRS, CDR2 YFSETQ. V dropped 3 bases and J dropped 4 bases, with 16 bases sitting between them. CDR3 length: 15 residues. CDR3 in amino acids: CASSSTPQGGTEAFF. The CDR3 region has the DNA TGCGCCAGCAGCTCAACCCCACAGGGCGGCACTGAAGCTTTCTTT.

This rearrangement joins TRBV27 to TRBJ2-2; no definite D call. The V end was cut by 6 bases, the J end by 2 bases, with 7 bases between. There are 13 residues in the CDR3. Germline CDR1 and CDR2: MNHEY and SMNVEV (reference sequence). The CDR3 DNA reads as TGTGCCAGCAGCTATGTAAACACCGGGGAGCTGTTTTTT. Protein product: CASSYVNTGELFF.

The V gene is TRBV19, the J gene TRBJ2-5; D might be TRBD2 (5 bases). The CDR3 contains 11 residues. The V gene's germline CDR1 is LNHDA and CDR2 SQIVND (reference sequence). The V end was cut by 6 bases, the J end by 5 bases, with 7 bases between. DNA of the CDR3: TGTGCCAGTAGCCCGGGGGAGACCCAGTACTTC. This sequence encodes CASSPGETQYF. Together with reference TRBV19 and TRBJ2-5, the CDR3 gives the full variable domain: DGGITQSPKYLFRKEGQNVTLSCEQNLNHDAMYWYRQDPGQGLRLIYYSQIVNDFQKGDIAEGYSVSREKKESFPLTVTSAQKNPTAFYLCASSPGETQYFGPGTRLLVL.

The chain has TRBV2 and TRBJ1-1, with D hard to call. V was trimmed by 5 bases and J by 4 bases, leaving 17 bases between them. The CDR3 runs to 15 residues. CDR1 is SNHLY and CDR2 is FYNNEI in the germline V gene. The CDR3 is CASSRRPTSGTEAFF. The CDR3 coding sequence is TGTGCCAGCAGTCGTCGACCCACTTCGGGCACTGAAGCTTTCTTT.

This clone has more than one count but fewer than ten. The chain recombines TRBV5-1 with TRBJ2-3; possible D gene TRBD1, 5 bases. V lost 3 bases, J lost 0 bases, and 20 bases lay in between. The CDR3 contains 18 residues. CDR1 and CDR2 (germline): SGHRS, YFSETQ. The CDR3 bases are TGCGCCAGCAGCTCCACCCAGGGTGGCGACGCTAGCACAGATACGCAGTATTTT. Protein product: CASSSTQGGDASTDTQYF. Looking up the rest from reference TRBV5-1 and TRBJ2-3 gives the full variable domain: KAGVTQTPRYLIKTRGQQVTLSCSPISGHRSVSWYQQTPGQGLQFLFEYFSETQRNKGNFPGRFSGRQFSNSRSEMNVSTLELGDSALYLCASSSTQGGDASTDTQYFGPGTRLTVL.

This chain connects TRBV6-1 to TRBJ2-7, with D tentatively TRBD2 (5 bases). Germline lookup yields CDR1 MNHNS and CDR2 SASEGT. V gave up 1 base and J gave up 9 bases, with 19 bases separating them. The CDR3 consists of 15 residues. The CDR3 DNA reads as TGTGCCAGCAGTGAAGGTCCCAGGACGGGAAAGGGGCAGTACTTC. Encoded protein: CASSEGPRTGKGQYF.

In its sample, this clone was seen once. This chain connects TRBV9 to TRBJ2-2; 8 bases line up with TRBD2. The length of the CDR3 is 16 residues. Germline-derived CDR1 and CDR2 are SGDLS and YYNGEE. Trimming at V came to 7 bases and at J to 6 bases, leaving 14 bases not matched to a gene. Written as DNA, the CDR3 is TGTGCCAGCGCTTACGGGGGGGGCGCATCCCCCGGGGAGCTGTTTTTT. This gives the protein CASAYGGGASPGELFF.

The V call is TRBV7-7, the J call TRBJ1-6; no clear D. There are 15 residues in the CDR3. Looked up from germline, CDR1 is SSHAT and CDR2 is FNYEAQ (reference sequence). Trimming stripped 0 bases from V and 7 bases from J, with 10 bases between. The CDR3 DNA is TGTGCCAGCAGCTTAGCGCTGAGAGAGAATTCACCCCTCCACTTT. This encodes CASSLALRENSPLHF.

This chain joins TRBV15 and TRBJ1-5; D ambiguous. Germline CDR1 LNHNV, CDR2 YYDKDF (reference sequence). Trimming took 2 bases from V and 4 from J, leaving 3 bases between them. The CDR3 extends over 12 amino acids. CDR3 residues: CATSRPNQPQHF. DNA of the CDR3: TGTGCCACCAGCAGACCTAATCAGCCCCAGCATTTT.

The chain employs TRBV6-6 and TRBJ1-1, with 8 bases fitting TRBD1. Germline CDR1 MNHNY, CDR2 SVGAGI (reference sequence). The CDR3 covers 15 residues. V gave up 6 bases and J gave up 4 bases; unmatched junction bases: 10. The CDR3 nucleotides are TGTGCCAGCAGGGACACAGGGGGGGGGAGCACTGAAGCTTTCTTT. Translation: CASRDTGGGSTEAFF.

The V gene is TRBV7-2, the J gene TRBJ1-3, with unresolved D. The germline V and J ends were trimmed by 1 base and 0 bases, with 7 bases remaining between them. Germline CDR1 reads SGHTA; CDR2 reads FQGNSA. The CDR3 is 15 amino acids. The CDR3 region is CASSLDGNSGNTIYF. CDR3 bases: TGTGCCAGCAGCTTAGATGGGAACTCTGGAAACACCATATATTTT.

This chain uses TRBV5-1 with TRBJ2-1, with 13 bases aligning to TRBD2. The V gene end was trimmed by 4 bases and the J gene end by 6 bases; junction bases not matched to a gene: 4. Germline V lookup: CDR1 SGHRS, CDR2 YFSETQ. The CDR3 runs 15 residues. The CDR3 nucleotides read TGCGCCAGCAGCAGGACTAGCGGGAGATCCAATGAGCAGTTCTTC. It is translated as CASSRTSGRSNEQFF.

The rearrangement uses TRBV5-1 and TRBJ1-4; D possibly corresponds to TRBD1 (6 bases). V lost 1 base, J lost 2 bases, and 15 bases lay in between. Germline loops: CDR1 SGHRS, CDR2 YFSETQ. The CDR3 has 17 amino acids. The CDR3 is CASSLLRTAETNEKLFF. CDR3 sequence (DNA): TGCGCCAGCAGCTTGTTACGGACAGCGGAGACTAATGAAAAACTGTTTTTT.

V and J are TRBV13 and TRBJ1-1, with D unclear. Germline loops: CDR1 PRHDT, CDR2 FYEKMQ (reference sequence). Trimming stripped 5 bases from V and 4 bases from J, with 17 bases between. The CDR3 has 15 amino acids. Here the CDR3 reads CASSPRTVVSTEAFF. The CDR3 DNA sequence: TGTGCCAGCAGCCCCCGGACGGTCGTAAGCACTGAAGCTTTCTTT.

Concerning this clone itself: Other DNA sequences in the same sample also yield this CDR3. The V gene is TRBV20-1, the J gene TRBJ2-7, with D unresolved. Trimming took 0 bases from V and 4 from J, leaving 4 bases between them. This CDR3 has 11 amino acids. In germline, CDR1 is DFQATT, CDR2 SNEGSKA (reference sequence). The CDR3: CSARDGYEQYF. CDR3 coding DNA: TGCAGTGCTAGAGATGGATACGAGCAGTACTTC.

V and J are TRBV18 and TRBJ1-2; 8 bases are shared with TRBD1. The CDR3 has 13 residues. The V gene end was trimmed by 5 bases and the J gene end by 4 bases; junction bases not matched to a gene: 3. CDR1 and CDR2 from the germline V gene are KGHSH and LQKENI. The CDR3 loop reads CASSSQGAYGYTF. Here the CDR3 DNA reads TGTGCCAGCTCATCGCAGGGGGCCTATGGCTACACCTTC. The whole variable domain, remainder taken from reference TRBV18 and TRBJ1-2, is NAGVMQNPRHLVRRRGQEARLRCSPMKGHSHVYWYRQLPEEGLKFMVYLQKENIIDESGMPKERFSAEFPKEGPSILRIQQVVRGDSAAYFCASSSQGAYGYTFGSGTRLTVV.

This clone was seen only once. The chain uses TRBV5-1 and TRBJ2-3; 9 bases match TRBD1. CDR3 length: 13 amino acids. V lost 4 bases and J lost 14; bases outside the gene matches: 11. Germline V gives CDR1 SGHRS, CDR2 YFSETQ. CDR3 nucleotides: TGCGCCAGCAGCACTTGGGGGGACAGGGTGCCGTATTTT. This sequence encodes CASSTWGDRVPYF.

The rearrangement links TRBV2 to TRBJ1-1; a possible D gene is TRBD1 (5 bases). This CDR3 has 14 residues. Germline V CDR1 and CDR2: SNHLY, FYNNEI. Trimming took 6 bases from V and 4 from J, leaving 15 bases between them. CDR3 sequence (DNA): TGTGCCAGCAGCGTCAAACCCGACAGCACTGAAGCTTTCTTT. Its protein product is CASSVKPDSTEAFF.

V is TRBV6-5 and J is TRBJ1-1, with D possibly TRBD1 on 5 matching bases. V lost 8 bases and J lost 6, with 10 bases in between. The CDR3 length is 11 residues. Germline values: CDR1 MNHEY, CDR2 SVGAGI. The DNA of the CDR3 is TGTGCCAGCGGAAGAGGGGCTGAAGCTTTCTTT. Translated: CASGRGAEAFF.

V is TRBV9 and J is TRBJ1-5; D ambiguous. The CDR3 is 17 amino acids. Germline loops: CDR1 SGDLS, CDR2 YYNGEE. V was clipped by 0 bases and J by 3 bases, with 16 bases between them. The CDR3 nucleotides are TGTGCCAGCAGCGTAGGGGTTGGGGTGGAGAACAATCAGCCCCAGCATTTT. Translation gives CASSVGVGVENNQPQHF.

The chain uses TRBV5-6 and TRBJ2-3; 9 bases line up with TRBD1. Germline values: CDR1 SGHDT, CDR2 YYEEEE. The junction had 0 bases not matched to a gene; V was cut back by 0 bases and J by 4 bases. The CDR3 runs to 14 residues. As DNA, the CDR3 is TGTGCCAGCAGCTTGGGACAGGGGGCAGATACGCAGTATTTT. This sequence encodes CASSLGQGADTQYF. The complete variable domain, with remaining parts taken from reference TRBV5-6 and TRBJ2-3, reads DAGVTQSPTHLIKTRGQQVTLRCSPKSGHDTVSWYQQALGQGPQFIFQYYEEEERQRGNFPDRFSGHQFPNYSSELNVNALLLGDSALYLCASSLGQGADTQYFGPGTRLTVL.